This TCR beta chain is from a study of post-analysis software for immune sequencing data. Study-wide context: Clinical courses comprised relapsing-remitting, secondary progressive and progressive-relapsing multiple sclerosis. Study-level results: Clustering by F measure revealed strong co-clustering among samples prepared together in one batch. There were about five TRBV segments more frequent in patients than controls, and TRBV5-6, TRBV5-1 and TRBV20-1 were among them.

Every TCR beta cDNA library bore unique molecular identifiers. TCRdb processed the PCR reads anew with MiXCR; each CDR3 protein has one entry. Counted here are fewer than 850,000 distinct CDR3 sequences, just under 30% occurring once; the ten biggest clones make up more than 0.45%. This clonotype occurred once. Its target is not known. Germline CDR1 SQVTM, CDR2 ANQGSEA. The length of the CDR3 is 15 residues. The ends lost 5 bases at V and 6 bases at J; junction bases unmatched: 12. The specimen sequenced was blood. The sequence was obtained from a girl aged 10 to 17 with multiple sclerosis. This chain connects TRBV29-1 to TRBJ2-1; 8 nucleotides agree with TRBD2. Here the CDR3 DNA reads TGCAGCGTTTGTTGGGGCGGGAGGCTCGTCAATGAGCAGTTCTTC. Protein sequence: CSVCWGGRLVNEQFF.